A single sample is the source of the 21 T cell receptor beta chains below, sequenced in a study of blood T cell repertoires in COVID-19. Profiling relied on immunoSEQ multiplex PCR, and the TCRdb table lists in-frame clones only, not all of them. The profile shows about 400,000 clones, roughly 86% of them singletons. The material sequenced was PBMCs or T cells enriched from blood (not recorded which). All receptors derive from a woman in her forties with acute COVID-19.

The chain couples TRBV6-1 to TRBJ2-5; the D gene is possibly TRBD2 (5 bases). There are 15 residues in the CDR3. Germline V gene sequence: CDR1 MNHNS, CDR2 SASEGT. The ends were cut back, 2 bases at V and 1 base at J, with 11 bases in the middle. The CDR3 reads CASSEQTGIQETQYF. The CDR3, as DNA: TGTGCCAGCAGTGAACAAACGGGAATCCAAGAGACCCAGTACTTC.

V gene TRBV24-1 combines with J gene TRBJ2-5, with TRBD1 identical over 8 bases. The germline V gene has CDR1 KGHDR and CDR2 SFDVKD. The CDR3 loop spans 14 amino acids. Trimming cost V 1 base and J 4 bases; bases outside gene matches: 1. Written as DNA, the CDR3 is TGTGCCACCAGTGATTTTGGACAGGGAGAGACCCAGTACTTC. Protein: CATSDFGQGETQYF.

This clone was counted at least ten times. At one end, the junction sequence differs from germline, possibly due to a read error. V and J are TRBV19 and TRBJ2-7; no clear D gene. This CDR3 is 13 amino acids long. Germline V gene lookup returns CDR1 LNHDA and CDR2 SQIVND (reference sequence). CDR3 protein: CASSLDTSYEQYF. CDR3 sequence (DNA): TGTGCCAGTAGTCTAGACACTTCCTACGAGCAGTACTTC.

V gene TRBV6-4 combines with J gene TRBJ1-1, with D perhaps TRBD1 (6 bases). The germline V gene encodes CDR1 MRHNA and CDR2 SNTAGT. The V end lost 4 bases, the J end lost 1 base, and 7 bases lay between the germline ends. The CDR3 extends over 13 amino acids. Here the CDR3 DNA reads TGTGCCAGCAGTGCCAGGGGGAACACTGAAGCTTTCTTT. Translation gives CASSARGNTEAFF.

The chain links TRBV15 to TRBJ1-6; no definite D call. CDR3 length: 16 residues. Germline V gene sequence: CDR1 LNHNV, CDR2 YYDKDF (reference sequence). Trimming pared 2 bases from V and 0 bases from J, leaving 8 bases between. The CDR3 sequence is CATSRYGRSYNSPLHF. The CDR3 nucleotides are TGTGCCACCAGCAGATACGGTCGCTCCTATAATTCACCCCTCCACTTT.

The rearrangement uses TRBV2 and TRBJ2-3; maybe TRBD2 (5 bases). The CDR3 covers 13 residues. Deletions cut 4 bases from V and 4 bases from J, with 9 bases between. The germline V gene encodes CDR1 SNHLY and CDR2 FYNNEI. DNA for the CDR3: TGTGCCAGCAGTGTTGAGGGTTCAGATACGCAGTATTTT. Translating it yields CASSVEGSDTQYF.

The chain is built from TRBV12-3 or TRBV12-4 and TRBJ1-5; the D is unclear. CDR3 length: 13 amino acids. Trimming took off 5 bases at V and 6 bases at J, with 11 bases between the two ends. The CDR3 bases are TGTGCCAGCAGTCCTACGACTCTTCAGCCCCAGCATTTT. This encodes CASSPTTLQPQHF.

Only one count was recorded for this clone. The chain combines TRBV23-1 with TRBJ1-2, with 9 positions matching TRBD1. TRBV23-1 is identified as an open reading frame with a role that is uncertain. V lost 2 bases, J lost 8 bases, and 12 bases stayed unmatched. The CDR3 covers 16 residues. The DNA of the CDR3 is TGCGCCAGCAGTCAACCCTCCGGGACAGGGTTGTACGGCTACACCTTC. This encodes CASSQPSGTGLYGYTF.

This rearrangement joins TRBV9 to TRBJ2-1; D may be TRBD2 (7 bases). The germline V gene encodes CDR1 SGDLS and CDR2 YYNGEE. The CDR3 length is 15 residues. V was pared by 4 bases and J by 6 bases, with 17 bases between. The CDR3 region is CASSHSQGRGNEQFF. DNA for the CDR3: TGTGCCAGCAGCCATAGTCAGGGGAGGGGCAATGAGCAGTTCTTC.

The chain joins TRBV27 to TRBJ1-2, with unresolved D. V was shortened by 5 bases and J by 4 bases, with 17 bases between the two germline ends. Germline-derived CDR1 and CDR2 are MNHEY and SMNVEV (reference sequence). The CDR3 consists of 15 residues. DNA for the CDR3: TGTGCCAGCAGTGAGACTGGGGAGCCCAGCTATGGCTACACCTTC. It yields the protein CASSETGEPSYGYTF.

This chain joins TRBV5-6 and TRBJ2-4; 8 bases map to TRBD2. Germline values: CDR1 SGHDT, CDR2 YYEEEE. This CDR3 spans 14 amino acids. Trimming cost V 7 bases and J 4 bases; bases outside gene matches: 7. This CDR3 reads CASCLGRVKNIQYF. Here the CDR3 DNA reads TGTGCCAGCTGCCTCGGGAGGGTGAAAAACATTCAGTACTTC.

V and J are TRBV2 and TRBJ2-7; TRBD2 is a possible D gene (7 bases). With 8 bases removed from V and 5 bases from J, the gap between germline ends came to 10 bases. The CDR3 is made up of 11 amino acids. Germline V gene lookup returns CDR1 SNHLY and CDR2 FYNNEI. The DNA of the CDR3 is TGTGCCAGCGCGGGGGCGGACGAGCAGTACTTC. This sequence encodes CASAGADEQYF. The full variable domain, completed using reference TRBV2 and TRBJ2-7, is EPEVTQTPSHQVTQMGQEVILRCVPISNHLYFYWYRQILGQKVEFLVSFYNNEISEKSEIFDDQFSVERPDGSNFTLKIRSTKLEDSAMYFCASAGADEQYFGPGTRLTVT.

This clone was seen a single time. The DNA of the CDR3 is TGTGCCAGCAGCCCACAATATCGACAGGGGCGATCACCCCTCCACTTT. This gives the protein CASSPQYRQGRSPLHF. J is TRBJ1-6 and V is TRBV4-2; 8 nucleotides agree with TRBD1. The trim removed 4 bases at V and 10 bases at J, leaving 12 bases unmatched. Germline-derived CDR1 and CDR2 are LGHNA and YNFKEQ. The CDR3 has 16 residues.

The chain couples TRBV5-1 to TRBJ2-7, with 10 bases lining up with TRBD2. CDR3 length: 14 residues. The germline CDR1 and CDR2 sequences are SGHRS and YFSETQ. After removal of 4 bases from V and 3 bases from J, the junction contained 4 bases not matched to a gene. The CDR3 coding sequence is TGCGCCAGCAGCGGAGGACTAGCGGTCTACGAGCAGTACTTC. Translation: CASSGGLAVYEQYF.

V and J are TRBV30 and TRBJ1-1, with unresolved D. V lost 0 bases, J lost 2 bases, and 7 bases lay in between. This CDR3 has 13 residues. CDR1 is GTSNPN, CDR2 SVGIG, per germline (reference sequence). The CDR3 DNA follows: TGTGCCTGGAGTGTAGGGAGAAACACTGAAGCTTTCTTT. This sequence encodes CAWSVGRNTEAFF.

The rearrangement uses TRBV5-1 and TRBJ2-5, with D possibly being TRBD1 (6 bases). The CDR3 sequence is 14 residues long. V lost 2 bases and J lost 5, with 13 bases in between. CDR1 is SGHRS, CDR2 YFSETQ, per germline. In DNA, the CDR3 is TGCGCCAGCAGCTTCCAGGACAGTCGGGAGACCCAGTACTTC. Amino acid sequence: CASSFQDSRETQYF.

This chain joins TRBV13 and TRBJ1-1, with 8 bases aligning to TRBD1. The length of the CDR3 is 14 residues. J was trimmed by 2 bases and V by 5 bases; bases with no gene match: 4. Per germline, CDR1 PRHDT and CDR2 FYEKMQ (reference sequence). CDR3 protein: CASSLRGLNTEAFF. The CDR3 coding sequence is TGTGCCAGCAGCCTCAGGGGGCTTAACACTGAAGCTTTCTTT.

The chain links TRBV29-1 to TRBJ2-7; TRBD1 is a possible D gene (6 bases). Per germline, CDR1 SQVTM and CDR2 ANQGSEA. This CDR3 has 14 amino acids. Trimming took off 4 bases at V and 0 bases at J, with 13 bases between the two ends. The CDR3 bases are TGCAGCGTTGTGGGCGGCAGGGGCTCCTACGAGCAGTACTTC. Translating gives CSVVGGRGSYEQYF.

This clone appeared once. V is TRBV13 and J is TRBJ1-3, with D possibly TRBD1 on 6 matching bases. Germline V lookup: CDR1 PRHDT, CDR2 FYEKMQ (reference sequence). The V end was cut by 4 bases, the J end by 0 bases, with 19 bases between. The CDR3 covers 18 residues. The CDR3 region is CASSSATQQGSSGNTIYF. CDR3 DNA sequence: TGTGCCAGCAGCTCCGCTACACAACAGGGTTCCTCTGGAAACACCATATATTTT.

The gene calls are TRBV2 and TRBJ1-2; D is ambiguous. CDR1 and CDR2 from the germline V gene are SNHLY and FYNNEI. This CDR3 has 14 amino acids. Trimming stripped 4 bases from V and 8 bases from J, with 17 bases between. The CDR3 reads CASSVVTSELGYTF. CDR3 DNA: TGTGCCAGCAGTGTGGTGACCTCGGAGTTGGGCTACACCTTC.

The chain joins TRBV5-1 to TRBJ1-2, with 8 bases lining up with TRBD1. The CDR3 has 15 residues. The ends lost 4 bases at V and 7 bases at J; junction bases unmatched: 12. The V gene's germline CDR1 is SGHRS and CDR2 YFSETQ. CDR3 sequence (DNA): TGCGCCAGCAGCGGACGGACAGGGAATTTTCGTGGCTACACCTTC. Protein sequence: CASSGRTGNFRGYTF.